This is a list of T cell receptor beta chains from one sample in a study of T cells in Graves' hyperthyroidism and ophthalmopathy. MiXCR, applied by TCRdb to the multiplex PCR reads, yields one record per CDR3 protein. The sample shows about 290,000 distinct CDR3 sequences, approximately 18% of them seen only once. The sequenced sample was blood. The receptor source for this set is a man aged 45-60 years with Graves' ophthalmopathy. Both conserved end residues are part of each CDR3. A D gene is named only where the DNA matches it firmly. Clone size, where shown, is once, few, many, or a class for clones that have expanded.

TGTGCCAGCAGCTACTACAGGGGAAGCACAGATACGCAGTATTTT,CASSYYRGSTDTQYF,TRBD1,many,TRBJ2-3,TRBV11-2
TGTGCCAGCAGCCAAGAACTAGCGGCCACAGATACGCAGTATTTT,CASSQELAATDTQYF,TRBD2,NA,TRBJ2-3,TRBV14
TGTGCCAGCAGCTGGGACAGGGTTCAGGGTGGCTACACCTTC,CASSWDRVQGGYTF,TRBD1,once,TRBJ1-2,TRBV5-1
TGTGCCAGCAGACGTGGGACTAGCGGGAATTACGAGCAGTACTTC,CASRRGTSGNYEQYF,TRBD2,NA,TRBJ2-7,TRBV5-5
TGCAGTGCTAGCGGATCCTCGGACAGGGGGCATGGGGAGACCCAGTACTTC,CSASGSSDRGHGETQYF,TRBD1,many,TRBJ2-5,TRBV20-1
TGTGCCAGTAGTATTGGGGGTTCTGAAGCTTTCTTT,CASSIGGSEAFF,NA,once,TRBJ1-1,TRBV19
TGTGCCACCAGTGATCCGGGACTAGCGGGAGTCAATGAGCAGTTCTTC,CATSDPGLAGVNEQFF,TRBD2,NA,TRBJ2-1,TRBV24-1
TGTGCCAGCAGTGAAGGGGCGCAGTTTAATCAGCCCCAGCATTTT,CASSEGAQFNQPQHF,NA,many,TRBJ1-5,TRBV6-1
TGCGCCAGCAGCTTAGGTCTTTTGGACACTGAAGCTTTCTTT,CASSLGLLDTEAFF,NA,many,TRBJ1-1,TRBV5-1
TGTGCCAGCAGCTTAGGGACAGGGGTCAAAGATACGCAGTATTTT,CASSLGTGVKDTQYF,TRBD1,many,TRBJ2-3,TRBV7-6
TGTGCCAGCAGCAGGGGACCGGGGGGTCAGCCCCAGCATTTT,CASSRGPGGQPQHF,NA,few,TRBJ1-5,TRBV7-2
TGCGCCAGCAGCTTGGTCGACGGTACCTACGAGCAGTACTTC,CASSLVDGTYEQYF,NA,many,TRBJ2-7,TRBV5-1
TGCGCCAGCAGCTCGCCCCCAACGGGAGGGTTCTACGAGCAGTACTTC,CASSSPPTGGFYEQYF,TRBD2,many,TRBJ2-7,TRBV5-1
TGTGCCAGCTCACCAGGGCAGGTGGGTACATTAACTAGCCGAGTCTACGAGCAGTACTTC,CASSPGQVGTLTSRVYEQYF,NA,NA,TRBJ2-7,TRBV18
TGTGCCAGCAAAAGTGGAAGTGAAAAACTGTTTTTT,CASKSGSEKLFF,NA,few,TRBJ1-4,TRBV28
TGTGCCAGCAGAGACGGGCAGGGAGGATTAGATACGCAGTATTTT,CASRDGQGGLDTQYF,NA,NA,TRBJ2-3,TRBV6-2/TRBV6-3
TGTGCCAGCAGTCACGATCCCAGGGTTAACTATGGCTACACCTTC,CASSHDPRVNYGYTF,NA,NA,TRBJ1-2,TRBV6-5
TGTGCCATCCGATGGGGCTGGGAGACCCAGTACTTC,CAIRWGWETQYF,NA,many,TRBJ2-5,TRBV24-1
TGTGCCAGCAGTGAGGCCGGGGCCGGTTATGGCTACACCTTC,CASSEAGAGYGYTF,NA,many,TRBJ1-2,TRBV6-1
TGTGCCAGCGGGGCGGGCCAGGGGAGGTCCTACGAGCAGTACTTC,CASGAGQGRSYEQYF,NA,NA,TRBJ2-7,TRBV27
TGTGCCAGCAGCCTCTCAACCACCGGGACAGGGGATTCACCCCTCCACTTT,CASSLSTTGTGDSPLHF,TRBD1,NA,TRBJ1-6,TRBV9
TGTGCCAGTAGTATAGTTCAAAGTCCCTCTAGCGGGATTAACAATGAGCAGTTCTTC,CASSIVQSPSSGINNEQFF,TRBD2,few,TRBJ2-1,TRBV19
TGTGCCAGCAGTTTATACCCCCCCAGAAGGAATGACGGGGAGCTGTTTTTT,CASSLYPPRRNDGELFF,NA,NA,TRBJ2-2,TRBV12-3/TRBV12-4